This entry concerns a single T cell receptor beta chain. TCRdb re-called the 5' RACE reads with MiXCR, one entry per CDR3 protein. The table has around 320,000 distinct CDR3 sequences, 3.5% to 5% seen once. This entry is derived from a study of T cells after yellow fever vaccination. Across the whole study: For low cell numbers, libraries were made with SMART-Seq v4 Ultra Low Input.

Germline V gene data show CDR1 as SGHNT and CDR2 as YYREEE (reference sequence). V lost 4 bases and J 2 bases, leaving 15 bases between the germline ends. The CDR3 spans 15 residues. Sequencing used PBMCs, obtained 15 days after the yellow fever booster vaccination. The sequence was obtained from a man aged 18 to 30 who received the YFV17D yellow fever vaccine. The rearrangement links TRBV5-4 to TRBJ1-2; D might be TRBD1 (6 bases). The CDR3 sequence: CASSDSGTFNYGYTF. In nucleotides, the CDR3 is TGTGCCAGCAGCGATTCCGGGACATTCAACTATGGCTACACCTTC.